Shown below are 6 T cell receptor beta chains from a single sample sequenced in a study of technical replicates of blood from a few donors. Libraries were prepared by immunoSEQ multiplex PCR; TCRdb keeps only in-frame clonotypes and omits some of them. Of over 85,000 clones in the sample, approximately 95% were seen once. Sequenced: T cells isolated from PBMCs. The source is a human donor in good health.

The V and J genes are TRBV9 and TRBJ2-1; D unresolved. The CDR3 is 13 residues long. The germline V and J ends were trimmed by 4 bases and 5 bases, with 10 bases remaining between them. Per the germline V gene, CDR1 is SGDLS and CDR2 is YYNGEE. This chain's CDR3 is CASSLALDNEQFF. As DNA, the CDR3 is TGTGCCAGCAGCCTCGCACTGGACAATGAGCAGTTCTTC.

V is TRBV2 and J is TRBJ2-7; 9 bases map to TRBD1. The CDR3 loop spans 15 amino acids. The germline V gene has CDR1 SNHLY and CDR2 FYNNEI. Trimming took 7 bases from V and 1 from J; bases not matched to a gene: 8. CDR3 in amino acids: CASTPPGQGSYEQYF. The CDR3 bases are TGTGCCAGCACCCCGCCGGGACAGGGATCCTACGAGCAGTACTTC. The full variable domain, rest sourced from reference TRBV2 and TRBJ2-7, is EPEVTQTPSHQVTQMGQEVILRCVPISNHLYFYWYRQILGQKVEFLVSFYNNEISEKSEIFDDQFSVERPDGSNFTLKIRSTKLEDSAMYFCASTPPGQGSYEQYFGPGTRLTVT.

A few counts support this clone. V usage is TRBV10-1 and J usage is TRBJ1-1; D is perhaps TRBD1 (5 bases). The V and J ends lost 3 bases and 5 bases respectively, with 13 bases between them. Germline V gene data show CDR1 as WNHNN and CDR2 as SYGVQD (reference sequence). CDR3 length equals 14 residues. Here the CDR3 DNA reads TGCGCCAGCAGTGAAAGTCAGGGCTCAACTGAAGCTTTCTTT. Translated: CASSESQGSTEAFF.

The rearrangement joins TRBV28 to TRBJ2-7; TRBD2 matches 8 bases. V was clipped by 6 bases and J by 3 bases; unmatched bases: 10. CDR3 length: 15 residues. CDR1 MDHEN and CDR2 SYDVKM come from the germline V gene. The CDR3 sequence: CASRTLTGGFYEQYF. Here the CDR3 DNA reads TGTGCCAGCAGAACCCTAACGGGAGGGTTCTACGAGCAGTACTTC.

The CDR3 region is CASSYWDTKNEKLFF. CDR3 coding DNA: TGTGCCAGCAGTTATTGGGACACTAAGAATGAAAAACTGTTTTTT. The chain uses TRBV6-6 and TRBJ1-4; TRBD1 is a possible D gene (6 bases). Per germline, CDR1 MNHNY and CDR2 SVGAGI (reference sequence). This CDR3 has 15 amino acids. The V end lost 3 bases, the J end lost 5 bases, and 13 bases lay between the germline ends.

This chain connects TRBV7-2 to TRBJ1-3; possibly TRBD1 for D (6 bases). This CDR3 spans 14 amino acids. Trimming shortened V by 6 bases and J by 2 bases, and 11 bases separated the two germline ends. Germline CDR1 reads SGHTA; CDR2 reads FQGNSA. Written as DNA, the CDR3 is TGTGCCAGCAGAACAGGGTTAACTGGAAACACCATATATTTT. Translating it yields CASRTGLTGNTIYF.